This T cell receptor beta chain originates from a study of T-cell memory formation after mild COVID-19. The CDR3 is 12 amino acids. Germline V gene sequence: CDR1 LGHDT, CDR2 YNNKEL (reference sequence). The V and J ends lost 3 bases and 3 bases respectively, with 6 bases between them. TCRdb re-called the 5' RACE reads through MiXCR, storing one row per CDR3 protein. The sample lists approximately 560,000 distinct CDR3 sequences, about 18% seen once, with around 7.8% in the top ten. Study observations and caveats: Clones contracting day 15 to 85 were balanced CD4/CD8; later expanders leaned CD4+. Second-wave clones peaking on day 37 lacked confirmed SARS-CoV-2 specificity.

Comment on this clonotype: What it recognizes is unknown.

The chain is built from TRBV3-1 and TRBJ2-7; D gene uncertain. The clonotype was recovered from an adult woman who had mild COVID-19 (a few samples of this study predate the infection). Cell type and time point are not known. What was sequenced was PBMCs or a T cell subset sorted from them (not recorded which). CDR3 amino acids: CASSHRYYEQYF. CDR3 nucleotides: TGTGCCAGCAGCCACCGCTACTACGAGCAGTACTTC.